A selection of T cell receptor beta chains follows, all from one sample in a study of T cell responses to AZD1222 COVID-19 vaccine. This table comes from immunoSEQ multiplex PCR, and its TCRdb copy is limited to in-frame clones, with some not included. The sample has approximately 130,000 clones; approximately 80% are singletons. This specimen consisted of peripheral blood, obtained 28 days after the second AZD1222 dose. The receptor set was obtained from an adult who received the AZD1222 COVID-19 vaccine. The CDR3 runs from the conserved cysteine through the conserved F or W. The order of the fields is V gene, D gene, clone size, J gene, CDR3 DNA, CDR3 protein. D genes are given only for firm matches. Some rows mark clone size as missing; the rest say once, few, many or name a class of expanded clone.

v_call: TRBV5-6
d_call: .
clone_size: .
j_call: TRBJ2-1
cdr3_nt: TGTGCCAGCAGCTTGGGTGTAGACAGTGAGCAGTTCTTC
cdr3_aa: CASSLGVDSEQFF

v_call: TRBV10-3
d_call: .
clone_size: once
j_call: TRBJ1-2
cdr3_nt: TGTGCCATCAGTGAGGTGCAGGGTAACTATGGCTACACCTTC
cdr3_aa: CAISEVQGNYGYTF

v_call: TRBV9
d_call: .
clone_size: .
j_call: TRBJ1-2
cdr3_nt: TGTGCCAGCAGCGCAAAGGACAGTGAACTACTAGTTAACTATGGCTACACCTTC
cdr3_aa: CASSAKDSELLVNYGYTF

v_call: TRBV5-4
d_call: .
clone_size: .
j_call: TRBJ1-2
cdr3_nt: TGTGCCAGCAGCTTGGCCGCCAGGGGAGACCGTAATGGCTACACCTTC
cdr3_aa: CASSLAARGDRNGYTF

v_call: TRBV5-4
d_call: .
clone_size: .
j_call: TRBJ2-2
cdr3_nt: TGTGCCAGCAGCTTACACCACAGGGTGTCGGACACCGGGGAGCTGTTTTTT
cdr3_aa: CASSLHHRVSDTGELFF

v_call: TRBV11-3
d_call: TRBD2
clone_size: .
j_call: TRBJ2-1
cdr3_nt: TGTGCCAGCAGCTCACTAGCGGGGGCTTACAATGAGCAGTTCTTC
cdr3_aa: CASSSLAGAYNEQFF

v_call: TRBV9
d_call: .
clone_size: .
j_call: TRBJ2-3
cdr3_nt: TGTGCCAGCAGCGCTTCCGGAGATACGCAGTATTTT
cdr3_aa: CASSASGDTQYF

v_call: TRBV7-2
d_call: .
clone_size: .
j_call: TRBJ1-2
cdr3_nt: TGTGCCAGCAGCTCGACAGGCTATGGCTACACCTTC
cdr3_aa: CASSSTGYGYTF

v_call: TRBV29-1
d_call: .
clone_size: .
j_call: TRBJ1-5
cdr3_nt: TGCAGCGCCCAAAGGGGGATGGGGCAGCCCCAGCATTTT
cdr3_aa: CSAQRGMGQPQHF

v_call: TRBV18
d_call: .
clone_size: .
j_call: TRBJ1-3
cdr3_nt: TGTGCCAGCTCACCACCGGAAAACACCATATATTTT
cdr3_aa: CASSPPENTIYF

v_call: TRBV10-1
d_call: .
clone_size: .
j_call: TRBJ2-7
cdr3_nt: TGCGCCAGCAGCGATTCCTACGAGCAGTACTTC
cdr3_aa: CASSDSYEQYF

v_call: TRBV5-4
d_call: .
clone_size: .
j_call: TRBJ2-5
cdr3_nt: TGTGCCAGCAGCTTCGCCGGAACCAGTAAGACCCAGTACTTC
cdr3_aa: CASSFAGTSKTQYF

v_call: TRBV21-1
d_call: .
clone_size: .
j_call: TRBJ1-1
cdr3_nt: TGTGCCAGCGGAAGGGGGACGGGTATGAACACTGAAGCTTTCTTT
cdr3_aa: CASGRGTGMNTEAFF

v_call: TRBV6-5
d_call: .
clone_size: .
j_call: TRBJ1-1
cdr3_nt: TGTGCCAGCAGTACCCCATGGGGGGGGCGGCGTGAAGCTTTCTTT
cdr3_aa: CASSTPWGGRREAFF

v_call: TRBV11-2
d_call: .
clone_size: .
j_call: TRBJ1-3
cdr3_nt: TGTGCCAGCAGCCCCGAGAGGTCTGGAAACACCATATATTTT
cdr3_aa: CASSPERSGNTIYF

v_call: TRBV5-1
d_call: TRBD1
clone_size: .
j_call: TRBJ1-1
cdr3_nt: TGCGCCAGCAGCTGGGACAGCAACACTGAAGCTTTCTTT
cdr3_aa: CASSWDSNTEAFF

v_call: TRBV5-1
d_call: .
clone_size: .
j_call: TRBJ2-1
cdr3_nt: TGCGCCAGCAGCTTGGTGGGGCCCACCTACAATGAGCAGTTCTTC
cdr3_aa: CASSLVGPTYNEQFF

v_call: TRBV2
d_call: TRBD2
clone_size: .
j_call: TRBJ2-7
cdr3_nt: TGTGCCAGCAGTGGACTAGCGGCTATATACGAGCAGTACTTC
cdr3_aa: CASSGLAAIYEQYF

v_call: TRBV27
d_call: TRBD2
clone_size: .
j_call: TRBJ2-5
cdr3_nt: TGTGCCAGCAGTTTGTTGACTAGCGGGGGCGGGCGCCAAGAGACCCAGTACTTC
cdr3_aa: CASSLLTSGGGRQETQYF

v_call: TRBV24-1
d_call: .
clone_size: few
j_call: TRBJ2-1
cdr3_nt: TGTGCCAGTCGAGGGTCGCTCGGGAGTAATGAGCAGTTCTTC
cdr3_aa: CASRGSLGSNEQFF

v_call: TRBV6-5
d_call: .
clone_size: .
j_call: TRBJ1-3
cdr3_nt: TGTGCCAGCAGTTACTTCGATGCAGGGTCTGGAAACACCATATATTTT
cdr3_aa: CASSYFDAGSGNTIYF

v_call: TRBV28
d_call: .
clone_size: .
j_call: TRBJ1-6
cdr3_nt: TGTGCCAGCAGTCCCTCTAGGGGGATTAGTTCACCCCTCCACTTT
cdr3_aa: CASSPSRGISSPLHF

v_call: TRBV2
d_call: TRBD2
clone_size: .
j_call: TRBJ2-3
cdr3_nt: TGTGCCAGCATGACCCTTGCTGGCGGGGGTCTCTGGTTCGCTGATACGCAGTATTTT
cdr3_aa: CASMTLAGGGLWFADTQYF

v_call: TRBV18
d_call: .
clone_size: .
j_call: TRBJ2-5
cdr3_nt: TGTGCCAGCTCACCGCCGGCGGGCCGTCCGGAGACCCAGTACTTC
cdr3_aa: CASSPPAGRPETQYF

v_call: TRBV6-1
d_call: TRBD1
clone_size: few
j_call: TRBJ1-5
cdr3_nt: TGTGCCAGCAGTGAATTGGGGACAGGGTTTCTAAGCAATCAGCCCCAGCATTTT
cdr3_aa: CASSELGTGFLSNQPQHF

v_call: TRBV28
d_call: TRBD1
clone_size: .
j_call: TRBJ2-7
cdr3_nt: TGTGCCAGCAGTTCCGCCGGGACAGGTGCCCCCTACGAGCAGTACTTC
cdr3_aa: CASSSAGTGAPYEQYF